These 21 T cell receptor beta chains share one sample of origin, sequenced in a study of response to subunit inactivated influenza vaccine. TCRdb redid the calling of the RT-PCR reads with MiXCR, one entry per CDR3 protein. The repertoire has about 240,000 distinct CDR3 sequences, 12% of them found once; the top ten carry more than 7%. The sequences come from non-naive T cells sorted from PBMCs, collected approximately 15 days before vaccination. Receptors were obtained from a man between 45 and 60 years old who received an inactivated influenza vaccine.

This clonotype was seen repeatedly, ten times or more. The V call is TRBV20-1, the J call TRBJ2-1; possible D gene TRBD2, 7 bases. With 6 bases removed from V and 7 bases from J, the gap between germline ends came to 25 bases. Germline-derived CDR1 and CDR2 are DFQATT and SNEGSKA (reference sequence). The CDR3 extends over 16 amino acids. This CDR3 reads CSAPSGGGGAANEQFF. The CDR3 DNA follows: TGCAGTGCCCCCTCCGGTGGGGGGGGGGCTGCAAATGAGCAGTTCTTC.

The rearrangement links TRBV7-6 to TRBJ2-1; 11 bases are shared with TRBD2. CDR1 is SGHVS and CDR2 is FNYEAQ in the germline V gene. Trimming removed 4 bases from V and 7 bases from J; junction bases left unmatched: 9. This CDR3 is built from 16 residues. The CDR3 is CASSSDSGRATNEQFF. The CDR3 bases are TGTGCCAGCAGCTCAGATAGCGGGAGGGCCACGAATGAGCAGTTCTTC.

This clonotype was counted many times. This chain links TRBV20-1 with TRBJ1-5; the match to TRBD1 covers 11 bases. With 4 bases clipped from V and 6 bases from J, the junction kept 5 bases outside the gene matches. This CDR3 has 14 amino acids. Germline loops: CDR1 DFQATT, CDR2 SNEGSKA (reference sequence). CDR3 residues: CSATRTGGGQPQHF. The CDR3, as DNA: TGCAGTGCTACAAGGACAGGGGGCGGTCAGCCCCAGCATTTT.

This clonotype has a handful of counts. This chain joins TRBV7-6 and TRBJ1-1; no firm D call. Germline assignment: CDR1 SGHVS and CDR2 FNYEAQ. CDR3 length: 14 residues. The V gene lost 6 bases and the J gene lost 1 base, with 12 bases spanning the gap. The CDR3, as DNA: TGTGCCAGCAGACGAATGCGAGGGAACACTGAAGCTTTCTTT. Amino acids: CASRRMRGNTEAFF.

This clonotype was detected a few times. This rearrangement joins TRBV15 to TRBJ2-1; 9 bases align to TRBD2. Trimming took 6 bases from V and 6 from J; bases not matched to a gene: 18. This CDR3 has 18 residues. CDR1 LNHNV and CDR2 YYDKDF come from the germline V gene (reference sequence). Here the CDR3 reads CATRGSSLAGFPSNEQFF. DNA of the CDR3: TGTGCCACCAGAGGGTCGAGTCTAGCGGGATTTCCGAGCAATGAGCAGTTCTTC.

This clonotype has at least ten counts. This sequence joins TRBV12-3 or TRBV12-4 and TRBJ2-7, with D possibly TRBD2 on 6 matching bases. CDR3 length equals 15 residues. The V gene lost 8 bases and the J gene lost 7 bases, with 24 bases spanning the gap. The CDR3 nucleotides read TGTGCCAGCGCCTCGTATAGGGACTCGGAGCGAGAGCAGTACTTC. Translated: CASASYRDSEREQYF.

The chain joins TRBV11-2 to TRBJ2-7; D uncertain. The germline CDR1 and CDR2 sequences are SGHAT and FQNNGV. V gave up 0 bases and J gave up 3 bases, with 15 bases separating them. This CDR3 is 16 amino acids long. The CDR3 region is CASSLDLVSGDYEQYF. The CDR3 bases are TGTGCCAGCAGCTTAGATCTTGTCTCTGGGGACTACGAGCAGTACTTC. Full variable domain (remainder filled in from reference TRBV11-2 and TRBJ2-7): EAGVAQSPRYKIIEKRQSVAFWCNPISGHATLYWYQQILGQGPKLLIQFQNNGVVDDSQLPKDRFSAERLKGVDSTLKIQPAKLEDSAVYLCASSLDLVSGDYEQYFGPGTRLTVT.

This clonotype was recorded at least ten times. The rearrangement joins TRBV4-2 to TRBJ1-1; 7 bases agree with TRBD1. The CDR3 runs 15 residues. Germline CDR1 is LGHNA and CDR2 is YNFKEQ. The ends lost 4 bases at V and 1 base at J; junction bases unmatched: 6. The CDR3, as DNA: TGTGCCAGCAGCCGTACCGGGACAGAGAACACTGAAGCTTTCTTT. This gives the protein CASSRTGTENTEAFF.

The genes are TRBV21-1 and TRBJ2-7; the table's D gene call, TRBD2, was not cross checked with the DNA. TRBV21-1 is tagged as a pseudogene. The CDR3 is 15 residues long. The CDR3 DNA follows: TGTGCCAGCAGCAAAGCTGGCGGGGGGGCCTACGAGCAGTACTTC. This encodes CASSKAGGGAYEQYF.

The chain joins TRBV24-1 to TRBJ2-5; 14 bases match TRBD2. CDR1 is KGHDR and CDR2 is SFDVKD in the germline V gene. V dropped 4 bases and J dropped 7; count of bases not matched to a gene: 7. This CDR3 has 16 residues. The CDR3 region has the DNA TGTGCCACCAGTGACCCGACTAGCGGGGGGGTTAGGACCCAGTACTTC. It is translated as CATSDPTSGGVRTQYF.

There are a few counts of this clonotype. The chain carries TRBV29-1 and TRBJ2-3; 11 bases align to TRBD2. Per germline, CDR1 SQVTM and CDR2 ANQGSEA. Losses at the gene ends were 5 bases for V and 6 bases for J; bases not matched to a gene: 10. The length of the CDR3 is 15 residues. The CDR3 reads CSVNTLAGAYDTQYF. CDR3 in DNA: TGCAGCGTTAATACACTAGCGGGAGCGTACGATACGCAGTATTTT.

The table lists this clonotype with many counts. The chain has TRBV6-1 and TRBJ2-2; 7 nucleotides align to TRBD2. This CDR3 spans 14 amino acids. Germline V gene lookup returns CDR1 MNHNS and CDR2 SASEGT. J lost 5 bases, V lost 4 bases, and 4 bases had no gene match. CDR3 protein: CASSAGRATGELFF. The CDR3 nucleotides are TGTGCCAGCAGTGCTGGGAGGGCGACCGGGGAGCTGTTTTTT.

This clonotype was seen a handful of times. The genes are TRBV3-1 and TRBJ2-1; tentative D call: TRBD2 (6 bases). The V gene's germline CDR1 is LGHDT and CDR2 YNNKEL (reference sequence). V shed 0 bases and J shed 1 base, with 7 bases lying between them. CDR3 length equals 15 residues. Written as DNA, the CDR3 is TGTGCCAGCAGCCAAGACGGGGGATCCTACAATGAGCAGTTCTTC. Translated: CASSQDGGSYNEQFF.

This clonotype was detected ten times or more. The chain couples TRBV10-1 to TRBJ1-1; TRBD1 aligns across 7 bases. V gave up 3 bases and J gave up 1 base; unmatched junction bases: 8. CDR1 and CDR2 (germline): WNHNN, SYGVQD (reference sequence). This CDR3 contains 16 residues. Here the CDR3 DNA reads TGCGCCAGCAGTGATTCGCCCGGGACAGAGAACACTGAAGCTTTCTTT. Its translation is CASSDSPGTENTEAFF.

In its sample, this clonotype was seen a few times. V and J are TRBV4-3 and TRBJ2-3, with TRBD1 as a possible D gene (5 bases). In germline, CDR1 is LGHNA, CDR2 YSLEER. V lost 4 bases and J 2 bases, leaving 13 bases between the germline ends. The CDR3 has 15 residues. CDR3 DNA: TGCGCCAGCAGCCCTGGGGCAGGGTTCACAGATACGCAGTATTTT. Protein sequence: CASSPGAGFTDTQYF.

The V call is TRBV7-2, the J call TRBJ2-5, with TRBD1 matching 9 bases. V was clipped by 0 bases and J by 9 bases; unmatched bases: 11. Germline V lookup: CDR1 SGHTA, CDR2 FQGNSA. The CDR3 covers 16 residues. CDR3 amino acids: CASSLASTGGAMAQYF. Written as DNA, the CDR3 is TGTGCCAGCAGCTTAGCCTCGACAGGGGGTGCTATGGCCCAGTACTTC.

The sample holds one count of this clonotype. This chain connects TRBV20-1 to TRBJ2-3; D is unresolved. V lost 6 bases, J lost 3 bases, and 25 bases lay in between. Germline lookup yields CDR1 DFQATT and CDR2 SNEGSKA (reference sequence). There are 17 residues in the CDR3. The CDR3 coding sequence is TGCAGTGCCAGACGGGTCGCGGCCGCCCGTAGGACAGATACGCAGTATTTT. It yields the protein CSARRVAAARRTDTQYF.

This clonotype was recorded many times. The chain links TRBV4-2 to TRBJ2-1; 8 nucleotides match TRBD2. J gave up 5 bases and V 0 bases, and 3 bases lay outside the gene matches. There are 15 residues in the CDR3. CDR1 is LGHNA, CDR2 YNFKEQ, per germline. Here the CDR3 DNA reads TGTGCCAGCAGCCAAGATTTCGGGGGGGACAATGAGCAGTTCTTC. Translating gives CASSQDFGGDNEQFF.

This chain uses TRBV25-1 with TRBJ2-3; D may be TRBD2 (6 bases). The CDR3 consists of 14 residues. CDR1 is MGHDK and CDR2 is SYGVNS in the germline V gene. Trimming shortened V by 5 bases and J by 1 base, and 10 bases separated the two germline ends. CDR3 coding DNA: TGTGCCAGCAGTCCTAGCGTAGGCACAGATACGCAGTATTTT. Protein product: CASSPSVGTDTQYF.

The chain employs TRBV5-1 and TRBJ2-3; 8 bases align to TRBD2. The CDR3 consists of 15 residues. After removal of 5 bases from V and 10 bases from J, the junction contained 15 bases not matched to a gene. CDR1 and CDR2 (germline): SGHRS, YFSETQ. DNA for the CDR3: TGCGCCAGCAGTATCGGGACTAGAGGGATTTTCGCGCAGTATTTT. Translated: CASSIGTRGIFAQYF.

This clonotype was picked up a small number of times. The chain joins TRBV7-9 to TRBJ1-1; unclear D gene. The CDR3 has 12 residues. Germline CDR1 SEHNR, CDR2 FQNEAQ (reference sequence). Trimming took 5 bases from V and 6 from J, leaving 10 bases between them. This CDR3 reads CASSPNEAEAFF. As DNA, the CDR3 is TGTGCCAGCAGCCCAAATGAGGCTGAAGCTTTCTTT.